This entry features one T cell receptor (beta chain) sequence. Its matching antigen is unknown. This sample stems from a study of T cell responses to AZD1222 COVID-19 vaccine. Regarding the study as a whole: Among vaccine-associated CD4 TCRs, coverage spanned spike, with dominance at 160-218 and 743-854. An increase in Spike-specific TCR breadth and depth was observed after two AZD1222 doses.

The protocol was immunoSEQ multiplex PCR, while the TCRdb copy is restricted to in-frame clones and leaves out a portion. This sample has 140,000 or so clones; 85% to 95% occur once, and the top ten carry around 10%. Sequences were derived from peripheral blood, sampled after recovery from COVID-19. The receptor was derived from an adult who had recovered from COVID-19.

CDR3 nucleotide sequence: TGCGCCAGCAGCCCGACAGGGAGCTCCTATAATTCACCCCTCCACTTT. It is translated as CASSPTGSSYNSPLHF. The V gene is TRBV5-1, the J gene TRBJ1-6; 7 bases match TRBD1. The V gene's germline CDR1 is SGHRS and CDR2 YFSETQ. CDR3 size: 16 residues. J lost 0 bases, V lost 4 bases, and 4 bases had no gene match.